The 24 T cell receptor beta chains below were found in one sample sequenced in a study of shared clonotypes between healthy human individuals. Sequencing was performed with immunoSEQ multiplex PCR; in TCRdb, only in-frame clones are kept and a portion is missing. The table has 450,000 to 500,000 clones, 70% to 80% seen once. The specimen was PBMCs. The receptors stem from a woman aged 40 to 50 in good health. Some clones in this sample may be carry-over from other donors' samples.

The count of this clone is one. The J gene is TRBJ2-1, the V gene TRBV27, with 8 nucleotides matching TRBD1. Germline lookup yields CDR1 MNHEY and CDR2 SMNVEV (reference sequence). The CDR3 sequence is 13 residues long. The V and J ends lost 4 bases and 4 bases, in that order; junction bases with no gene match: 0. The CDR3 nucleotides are TGTGCCAGCAGTTACAGGGGGTACAATGAGCAGTTCTTC. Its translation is CASSYRGYNEQFF.

CDR3 coding DNA: TGTGCCAGCAGCTCCCGAGCGGGAGAGTCAGATACGCAGTATTTT. Residues: CASSSRAGESDTQYF. The chain recombines TRBV7-7 with TRBJ2-3, with TRBD2 matching 8 bases. After removal of 4 bases from V and 4 bases from J, the junction contained 7 bases not matched to a gene. Germline CDR1 reads SSHAT; CDR2 reads FNYEAQ (reference sequence). This CDR3 contains 15 residues.

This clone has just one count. The DNA for the CDR3 is TGCGCCAGCAGCCCGAGAGAGGACGCAAACCTAGCAACTAATGAAAAACTGTTTTTT. Residues: CASSPREDANLATNEKLFF. The chain links TRBV4-1 to TRBJ1-4; no definite D call. V was cut by 4 bases and J by 0 bases, with 21 bases left in between. Germline CDR1 reads MGHRA; CDR2 reads YSYEKL. This CDR3 comprises 19 residues.

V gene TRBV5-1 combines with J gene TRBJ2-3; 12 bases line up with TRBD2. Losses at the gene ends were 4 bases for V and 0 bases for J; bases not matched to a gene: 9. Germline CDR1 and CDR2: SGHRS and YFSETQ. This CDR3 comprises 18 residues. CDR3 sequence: CASSMLAGGPGSTDTQYF. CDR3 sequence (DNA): TGCGCCAGCAGCATGCTAGCGGGAGGGCCTGGTAGCACAGATACGCAGTATTTT.

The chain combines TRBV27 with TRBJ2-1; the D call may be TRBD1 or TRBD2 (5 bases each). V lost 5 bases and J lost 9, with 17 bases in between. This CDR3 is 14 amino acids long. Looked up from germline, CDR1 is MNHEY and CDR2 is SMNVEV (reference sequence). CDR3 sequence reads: CASSLLSPGTEQFF. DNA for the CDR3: TGTGCCAGCAGTCTACTCTCTCCCGGGACTGAGCAGTTCTTC.

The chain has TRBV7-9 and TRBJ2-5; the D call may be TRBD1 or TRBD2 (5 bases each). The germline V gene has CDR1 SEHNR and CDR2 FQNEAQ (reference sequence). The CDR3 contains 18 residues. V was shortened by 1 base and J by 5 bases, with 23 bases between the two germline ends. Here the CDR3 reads CASSLEAFRLQGRETQYF. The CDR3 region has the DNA TGTGCCAGCAGCTTAGAAGCGTTCCGACTCCAGGGACGGGAGACCCAGTACTTC. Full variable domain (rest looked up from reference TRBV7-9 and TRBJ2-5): DTGVSQNPRHKITKRGQNVTFRCDPISEHNRLYWYRQTLGQGPEFLTYFQNEAQLEKSRLLSDRFSAERPKGSFSTLEIQRTEQGDSAMYLCASSLEAFRLQGRETQYFGPGTRLLVL.

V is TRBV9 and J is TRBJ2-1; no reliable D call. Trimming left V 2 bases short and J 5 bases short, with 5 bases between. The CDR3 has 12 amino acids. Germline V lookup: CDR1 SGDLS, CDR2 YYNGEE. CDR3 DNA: TGTGCCAGCAGCGTTAGTCACAATGAGCAGTTCTTC. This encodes CASSVSHNEQFF.

The CDR3 protein is CASSVLGGNQPQHF. The DNA of the CDR3 is TGTGCCAGCAGTGTCCTCGGGGGTAACCAGCCCCAGCATTTT. V gene TRBV28 combines with J gene TRBJ1-5; perhaps TRBD1 as D (5 bases). The CDR3 length is 14 residues. V lost 5 bases and J 7 bases, leaving 15 bases between the germline ends. Germline values: CDR1 MDHEN, CDR2 SYDVKM.

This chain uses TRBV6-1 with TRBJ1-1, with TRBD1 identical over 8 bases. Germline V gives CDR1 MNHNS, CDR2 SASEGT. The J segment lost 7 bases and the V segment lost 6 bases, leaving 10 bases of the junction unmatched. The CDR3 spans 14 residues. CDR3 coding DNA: TGTGCCAGCAGGCCATCCGGACAGGGCCGTGAAGCTTTCTTT. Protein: CASRPSGQGREAFF.

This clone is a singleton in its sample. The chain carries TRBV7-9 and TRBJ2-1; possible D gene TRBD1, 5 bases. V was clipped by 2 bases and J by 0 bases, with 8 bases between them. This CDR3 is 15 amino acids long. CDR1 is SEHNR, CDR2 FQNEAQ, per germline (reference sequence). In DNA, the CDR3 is TGTGCCAGCAGCTTAAGACAGAGCTCCTACAATGAGCAGTTCTTC. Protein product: CASSLRQSSYNEQFF.

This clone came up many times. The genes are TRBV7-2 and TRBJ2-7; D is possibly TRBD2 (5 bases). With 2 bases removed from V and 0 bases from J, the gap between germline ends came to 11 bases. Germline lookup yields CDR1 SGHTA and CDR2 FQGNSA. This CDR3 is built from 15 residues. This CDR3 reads CASSLTGSFSYEQYF. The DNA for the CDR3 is TGTGCCAGCAGCTTAACGGGGTCATTCTCCTACGAGCAGTACTTC. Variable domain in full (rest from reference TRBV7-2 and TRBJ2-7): GAGVSQSPSNKVTEKGKDVELRCDPISGHTALYWYRQSLGQGLEFLIYFQGNSAPDKSGLPSDRFSAERTGGSVSTLTIQRTQQEDSAVYLCASSLTGSFSYEQYFGPGTRLTVT.

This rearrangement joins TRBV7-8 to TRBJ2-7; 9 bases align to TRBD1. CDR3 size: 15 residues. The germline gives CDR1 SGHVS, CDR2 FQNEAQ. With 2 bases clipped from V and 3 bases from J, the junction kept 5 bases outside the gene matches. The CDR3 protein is CASSLIDRGVYEQYF. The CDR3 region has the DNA TGTGCCAGCAGCTTAATCGACAGGGGGGTCTACGAGCAGTACTTC.

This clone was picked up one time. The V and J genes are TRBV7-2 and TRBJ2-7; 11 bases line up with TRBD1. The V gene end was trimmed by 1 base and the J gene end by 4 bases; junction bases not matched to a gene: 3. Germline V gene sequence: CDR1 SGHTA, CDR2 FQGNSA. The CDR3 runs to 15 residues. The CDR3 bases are TGTGCCAGCAGCTTAGGGACAGGGGGCGCGTACGAGCAGTACTTC. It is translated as CASSLGTGGAYEQYF.

CDR3 amino acids: CASSWTGEDTEAFF. The CDR3 nucleotides are TGCGCCAGCAGCTGGACAGGGGAGGACACTGAAGCTTTCTTT. The rearrangement uses TRBV5-1 and TRBJ1-1; 9 bases align to TRBD1. The CDR3 sequence is 14 residues long. The V gene end was trimmed by 3 bases and the J gene end by 3 bases; junction bases not matched to a gene: 3. The germline CDR1 and CDR2 sequences are SGHRS and YFSETQ.

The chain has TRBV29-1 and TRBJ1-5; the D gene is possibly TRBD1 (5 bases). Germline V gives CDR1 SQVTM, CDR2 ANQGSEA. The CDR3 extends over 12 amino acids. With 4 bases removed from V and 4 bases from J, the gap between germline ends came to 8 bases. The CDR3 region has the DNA TGCAGCGTTGGACAGCGAAATCAGCCCCAGCATTTT. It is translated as CSVGQRNQPQHF.

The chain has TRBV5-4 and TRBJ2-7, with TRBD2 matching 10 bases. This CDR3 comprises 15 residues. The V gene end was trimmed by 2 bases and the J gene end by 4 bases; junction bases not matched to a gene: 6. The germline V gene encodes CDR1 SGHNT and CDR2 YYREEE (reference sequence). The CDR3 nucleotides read TGTGCCAGCAGCTTAGGTCCTAGCGGGAGTTACGAGCAGTACTTC. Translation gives CASSLGPSGSYEQYF.

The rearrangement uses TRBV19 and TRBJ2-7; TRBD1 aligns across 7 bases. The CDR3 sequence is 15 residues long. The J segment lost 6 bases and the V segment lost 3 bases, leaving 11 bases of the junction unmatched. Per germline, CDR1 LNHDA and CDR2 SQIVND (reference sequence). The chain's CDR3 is CASSMFPDRDGEQYF. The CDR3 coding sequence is TGTGCCAGTAGTATGTTCCCCGACAGGGACGGCGAGCAGTACTTC.

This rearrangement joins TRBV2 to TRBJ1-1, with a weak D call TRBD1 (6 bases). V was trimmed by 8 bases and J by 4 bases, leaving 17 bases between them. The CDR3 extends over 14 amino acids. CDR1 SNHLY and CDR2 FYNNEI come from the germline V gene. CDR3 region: CASVYREQGTEAFF. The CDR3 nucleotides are TGTGCCAGCGTGTACAGGGAGCAGGGCACTGAAGCTTTCTTT.

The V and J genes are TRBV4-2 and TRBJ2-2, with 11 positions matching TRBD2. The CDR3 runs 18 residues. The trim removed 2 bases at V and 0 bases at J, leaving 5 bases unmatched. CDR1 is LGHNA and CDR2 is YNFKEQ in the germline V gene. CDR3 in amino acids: CASSQRLAGPSNTGELFF. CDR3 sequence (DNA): TGTGCCAGCAGCCAACGACTAGCGGGACCCTCGAACACCGGGGAGCTGTTTTTT.

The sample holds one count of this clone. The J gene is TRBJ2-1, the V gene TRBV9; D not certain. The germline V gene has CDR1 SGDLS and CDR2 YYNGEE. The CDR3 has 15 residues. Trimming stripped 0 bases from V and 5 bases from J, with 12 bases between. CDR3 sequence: CASSVAVAAHNEQFF. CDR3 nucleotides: TGTGCCAGCAGCGTAGCTGTCGCGGCACACAATGAGCAGTTCTTC.

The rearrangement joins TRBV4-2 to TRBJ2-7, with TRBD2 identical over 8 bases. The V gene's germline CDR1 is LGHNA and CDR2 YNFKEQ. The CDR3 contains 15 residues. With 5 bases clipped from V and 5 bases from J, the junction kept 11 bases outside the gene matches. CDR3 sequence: CASSLLPAGEDEQYF. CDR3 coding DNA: TGTGCCAGCAGCTTACTCCCAGCGGGGGAAGACGAGCAGTACTTC.

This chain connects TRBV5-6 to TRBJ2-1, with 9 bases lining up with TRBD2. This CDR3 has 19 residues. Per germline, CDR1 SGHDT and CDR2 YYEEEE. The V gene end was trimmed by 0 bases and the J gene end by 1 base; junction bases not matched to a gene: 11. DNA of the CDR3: TGTGCCAGCAGCTTGGCCCGAGTAGCGGGAGATCGTTCCTACAATGAGCAGTTCTTC. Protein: CASSLARVAGDRSYNEQFF.

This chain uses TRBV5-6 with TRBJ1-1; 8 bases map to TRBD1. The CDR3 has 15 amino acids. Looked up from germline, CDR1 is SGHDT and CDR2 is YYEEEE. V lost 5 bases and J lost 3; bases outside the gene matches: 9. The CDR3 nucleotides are TGTGCCAGCAGTTACACCGGGACAGGTTACACTGAAGCTTTCTTT. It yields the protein CASSYTGTGYTEAFF.

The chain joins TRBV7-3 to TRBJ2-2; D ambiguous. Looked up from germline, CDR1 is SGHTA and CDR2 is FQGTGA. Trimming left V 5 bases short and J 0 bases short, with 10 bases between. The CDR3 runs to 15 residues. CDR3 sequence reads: CASSPLNPNTGELFF. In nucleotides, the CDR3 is TGTGCCAGCAGCCCACTTAACCCGAACACCGGGGAGCTGTTTTTT.